This is a list of T cell receptor beta chains from one sample in a study of PD-L1 blockade in urothelial cancer. Clones were read by immunoSEQ multiplex PCR, and TCRdb kept only the in-frame ones, dropping some. Of around 100,000 clones listed, approximately 89% are singletons. This specimen was PBMCs, taken around atezolizumab (anti-PD-L1) treatment. All receptors derive from a man between 60 and 75 years old with urothelial cancer. Each CDR3 is given with its conserved first and last residue. D genes are given only for firm matches. Part of the rows lack a size; the others show once, few, many or a class for expanded clones.

clone size	J gene	V gene	D gene	CDR3 DNA	CDR3 protein
NA	TRBJ2-1	TRBV28	TRBD2	TGTGCCAGCAGTACCGGGACTACCAAAAGTGAGCAGTTCTTC	CASSTGTTKSEQFF
NA	TRBJ2-1	TRBV10-1	NA	TGCGCCAGCAGTGATACACAGGGAAGGGGCAGGGACAATGAGCAGTTCTTC	CASSDTQGRGRDNEQFF
NA	TRBJ1-2	TRBV29-1	NA	TGCAGCGTATTTCCCAGGGGAAGTGAGGATGGCTACACCTTC	CSVFPRGSEDGYTF
NA	TRBJ1-5	TRBV10-3	TRBD1	TGTGCCATCGGACAGGGTGGAAATCAGCCCCAGCATTTT	CAIGQGGNQPQHF
NA	TRBJ2-5	TRBV4-2	TRBD2	TGTGCCAGCAGCCAAGGCACGGGGGGGCCGGGAGAGACCCAGTACTTC	CASSQGTGGPGETQYF
NA	TRBJ1-2	TRBV29-1	TRBD1	TGCAGCGTTGATAAGGGACAGAACTATGGCTACACCTTC	CSVDKGQNYGYTF
NA	TRBJ1-1	TRBV6-5	NA	TGTGCCAGCAGCACTCTAGGAGGGGTGAACACTGAAGCTTTCTTT	CASSTLGGVNTEAFF
NA	TRBJ1-2	TRBV2	TRBD1	TGTGCCAGTTCGGACAGGAACTATGGCTACACCTTC	CASSDRNYGYTF
NA	TRBJ2-1	TRBV2	TRBD2	TGTGCCAGCAGTGAAGGGGAGGGACTAGCGGGAGTCAATGAGCAGTTCTTC	CASSEGEGLAGVNEQFF
NA	TRBJ1-1	TRBV5-1	TRBD1	TGCGCCAGCAGCGGGGGTGGGACAGGAGACACTGAAGCTTTCTTT	CASSGGGTGDTEAFF
NA	TRBJ2-2	TRBV6-1	TRBD1	TGTGCCAGCAGTACCGACAGGGCGAACACCGGGGAGCTGTTTTTT	CASSTDRANTGELFF
NA	TRBJ2-7	TRBV28	TRBD2	TGTGCCAGCACTCCGGGAGGGGCCCCCTACGAGCAGTACTTC	CASTPGGAPYEQYF
NA	TRBJ2-6	TRBV7-3	NA	TGTGCCAGCAGCCAAACCTGGTGGGCAGCCTCTGGGGCCAACGTCCTGACTTTC	CASSQTWWAASGANVLTF
NA	TRBJ2-3	TRBV4-3	TRBD2	TGCGCCAGCAGCCAAGATCGGACTAGCGCAGATACGCAGTATTTT	CASSQDRTSADTQYF
NA	TRBJ2-5	TRBV5-1	TRBD2	TGCGCCAGCAGCTTGGTAGGCGGGGGGGCCTGGGAGACCCAGTACTTC	CASSLVGGGAWETQYF
NA	TRBJ2-5	TRBV28	NA	TGTGCCAGCAGTTCCCCGGACAGTGGGACCCAGTACTTC	CASSSPDSGTQYF
once	TRBJ2-3	TRBV12-2	NA	TGTGCAAGTCGCTTAGAAAACCGCGGTGGCACAGATACGCAGTATTTT	CASRLENRGGTDTQYF
NA	TRBJ2-5	TRBV9	TRBD1	TGTGCCAGCAGCGTAGTTGGCAGGGGGCGAGAGACCCAGTACTTC	CASSVVGRGRETQYF
NA	TRBJ2-5	TRBV7-2	NA	TGTGCCAGCAGTCAACATCGGGGGTTAGAAGGCCCCGGCGAGACCCAGTACTTC	CASSQHRGLEGPGETQYF
NA	TRBJ2-3	TRBV10-1	NA	TGCGCCAGCAGTGCCCTGGCCGGGGACACAGATACGCAGTATTTT	CASSALAGDTDTQYF
NA	TRBJ2-3	TRBV28	NA	TGTGCCAGCAGTGGGGCGCCTAGCACAGATACGCAGTATTTT	CASSGAPSTDTQYF
few	TRBJ2-3	TRBV9	TRBD1	TGTGCCAGCACACAGGGGGCTTCCCCCACAGATACGCAGTATTTT	CASTQGASPTDTQYF
NA	TRBJ1-1	TRBV7-9	NA	TGTGCCAGCAGCTTAGAACGGGGATCTGAAGCTTTCTTT	CASSLERGSEAFF
NA	TRBJ2-7	TRBV10-3	NA	TGTGCCATCAGTGGACTCCCATACGAGCAGTACTTC	CAISGLPYEQYF
NA	TRBJ2-5	TRBV6-6	NA	TGTGCCAGCAGTTCCCAGGGCCTAGAGACCCAGTACTTC	CASSSQGLETQYF
NA	TRBJ2-3	TRBV30	TRBD2	TGTGCCTGGAGTCCCCCGGGACTAGCGGGATCGAAGCAGTATTTT	CAWSPPGLAGSKQYF
NA	TRBJ2-3	TRBV28	TRBD2	TGTGCCAGCAGTTTATGGCTAGCGGGAGGTACAGATACGCAGTATTTT	CASSLWLAGGTDTQYF
once	TRBJ2-3	TRBV29-1	TRBD1	TGCAGCGTAGGTACAGGGGGCTCGGGCACAGATACGCAGTATTTT	CSVGTGGSGTDTQYF
NA	TRBJ2-1	TRBV6-1	NA	TGTGCCAGCAGAAAACAGGGAATTGGTGAGCAGTTCTTC	CASRKQGIGEQFF
few	TRBJ2-3	TRBV11-2	NA	TGTGCCAGCAGCCCGGGGTTTGTGGGAGATACGCAGTATTTT	CASSPGFVGDTQYF
NA	TRBJ2-7	TRBV7-9	TRBD2	TGTGCCAGCAGCCCAGCGGGAGGGGTCTACGAGCAGTACTTC	CASSPAGGVYEQYF
NA	TRBJ1-2	TRBV28	NA	TGTGCCAGCAGTTTGCCTTACAGCCCGGGGAAAGCCTTC	CASSLPYSPGKAF
once	TRBJ1-4	TRBV28	NA	TGTGCCAGCAGTCCCGGGGGGGGACGGGATGAAAAACTGTTTTTT	CASSPGGGRDEKLFF
few	TRBJ1-2	TRBV28	TRBD1	TGTGCCAGCAGCCGATCGACAGGGGATAGGTCTGGCTACACCTTC	CASSRSTGDRSGYTF
NA	TRBJ1-4	TRBV4-1	NA	TGCGCCAGCAGCCAAGATATCGGGGAAAAACTGTTTTTT	CASSQDIGEKLFF
NA	TRBJ2-1	TRBV5-1	TRBD2	TGCGCCAGCAGCTGGCGGGGGGCTCCAAATGAGCAGTTCTTC	CASSWRGAPNEQFF
NA	TRBJ2-3	TRBV6-1	NA	TGTGCCAGCAGTGAAGCCGGGGCAGATACGCAGTATTTT	CASSEAGADTQYF
NA	TRBJ2-5	TRBV2	TRBD2	TGTGCCAGCAGGGAACTAGCGGGGGCTTTTGAGACCCAGTACTTC	CASRELAGAFETQYF
NA	TRBJ1-4	TRBV29-1	NA	TGCAGCGCTACATATACAGGCCGTGGAAAACTGTTTTTT	CSATYTGRGKLFF
NA	TRBJ1-1	TRBV4-3	TRBD1	TGCGCCAGCAGCCAAGAACAGACAGGGCGGCTCGAAGCTTTCTTT	CASSQEQTGRLEAFF
NA	TRBJ2-2	TRBV2	TRBD2	TGTGCCAGCAGCTTGGGACTAGCGGCAACCGGGGAGCTGTTTTTT	CASSLGLAATGELFF
NA	TRBJ2-5	TRBV7-2	NA	TGTGCCAGCAGCATAAACCAAGAGACCCAGTACTTC	CASSINQETQYF
NA	TRBJ2-1	TRBV19	TRBD1	TGTGCCAGTAGTATTTCGGGGACAGGGGCCTACAATGAGCAGTTCTTC	CASSISGTGAYNEQFF
NA	TRBJ1-2	TRBV2	NA	TGTGCCAGCAGTGAGGGGACATCTCCGGACTATGGCTACACCTTC	CASSEGTSPDYGYTF
NA	TRBJ2-2	TRBV21-1	NA	TGTGCCAGCAGCAAATTTACGGGAACTAGCGGGAGTTTGACCGGGGAGCTGTTTTTT	CASSKFTGTSGSLTGELFF